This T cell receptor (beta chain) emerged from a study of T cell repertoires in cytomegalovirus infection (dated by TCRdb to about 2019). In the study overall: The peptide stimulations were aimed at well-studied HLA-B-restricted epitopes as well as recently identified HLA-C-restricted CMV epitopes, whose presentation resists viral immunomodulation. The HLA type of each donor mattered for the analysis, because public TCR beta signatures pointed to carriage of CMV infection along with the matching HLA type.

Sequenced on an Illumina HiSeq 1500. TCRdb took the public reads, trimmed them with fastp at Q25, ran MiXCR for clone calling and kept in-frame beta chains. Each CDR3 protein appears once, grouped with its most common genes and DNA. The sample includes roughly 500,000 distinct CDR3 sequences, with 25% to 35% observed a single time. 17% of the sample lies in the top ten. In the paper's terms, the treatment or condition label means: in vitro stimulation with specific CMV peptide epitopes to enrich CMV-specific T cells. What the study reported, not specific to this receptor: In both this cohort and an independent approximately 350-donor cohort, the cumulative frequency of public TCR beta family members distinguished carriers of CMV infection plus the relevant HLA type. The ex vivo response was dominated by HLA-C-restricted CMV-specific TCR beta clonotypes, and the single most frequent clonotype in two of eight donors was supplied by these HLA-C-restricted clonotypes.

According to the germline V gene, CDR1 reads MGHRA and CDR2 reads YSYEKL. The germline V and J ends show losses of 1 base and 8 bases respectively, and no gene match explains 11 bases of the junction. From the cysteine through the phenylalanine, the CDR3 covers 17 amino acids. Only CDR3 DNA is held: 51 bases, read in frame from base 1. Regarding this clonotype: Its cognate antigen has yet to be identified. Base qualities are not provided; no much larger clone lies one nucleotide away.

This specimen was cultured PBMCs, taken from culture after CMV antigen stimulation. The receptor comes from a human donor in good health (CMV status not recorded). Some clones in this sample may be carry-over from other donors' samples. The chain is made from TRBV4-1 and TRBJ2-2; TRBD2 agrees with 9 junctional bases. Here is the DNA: TGCGCCAGCAGCCAAGTACTAAGACTAGCGGTGCTGGGGGAGCTGTTTTTT. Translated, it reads CASSQVLRLAVLGELFF.